Below are 7 T cell receptor beta chains sequenced from a single sample in a study of T-cell reconstitution after alpha-beta-depleted transplantation in children. Construction of the TCRbeta library involved unique molecular identifiers. TCRdb ran MiXCR on the PCR reads and lists one entry per CDR3 protein. The sample shows 450,000 to 550,000 distinct CDR3 sequences, roughly an eighth of them seen only once. The sample was PBMCs, mostly from graft donor cells, taken 180 days after TCRalphabeta/CD19-depleted stem cell transplant. The receptors shown here come from a female patient aged 2-15 years who had a stem cell transplant for aplastic anemia, so the T cells may come from the graft donor.

This clonotype occurred a few times. The genes are TRBV18 and TRBJ1-5; TRBD1 might be the D (6 bases). V gave up 3 bases and J gave up 6 bases, with 21 bases separating them. Germline V gene sequence: CDR1 KGHSH, CDR2 LQKENI. CDR3 length: 17 residues. In DNA, the CDR3 is TGTGCCAGCTCACCGACAGGCCCCGAACCTTTCAGTCAGCCCCAGCATTTT. It translates to CASSPTGPEPFSQPQHF. Full variable domain (missing parts from reference TRBV18 and TRBJ1-5): NAGVMQNPRHLVRRRGQEARLRCSPMKGHSHVYWYRQLPEEGLKFMVYLQKENIIDESGMPKERFSAEFPKEGPSILRIQQVVRGDSAAYFCASSPTGPEPFSQPQHFGDGTRLSIL.

The chain couples TRBV7-3 to TRBJ1-2; 12 nucleotides agree with TRBD1. Germline V gene lookup returns CDR1 SGHTA and CDR2 FQGTGA. Trimming cost V 5 bases and J 3 bases; bases outside gene matches: 13. The CDR3 spans 18 residues. The CDR3 DNA sequence: TGTGCCAGCAGCCTAAAAAAAGGGACAGGGGGCTGGGACTATGGCTACACCTTC. It specifies CASSLKKGTGGWDYGYTF.

V is TRBV12-3 or TRBV12-4 and J is TRBJ2-3, with 7 bases identical to TRBD1. This CDR3 is 15 amino acids long. Trimming took 7 bases from V and 2 from J; bases not matched to a gene: 9. CDR3 protein: CASTRTGAITDTQYF. CDR3 nucleotides: TGTGCCAGCACCCGGACAGGCGCAATCACAGATACGCAGTATTTT.

This clonotype was picked up a small number of times. V is TRBV24-1 and J is TRBJ2-5; TRBD2 agrees at 8 bases. The CDR3 extends over 13 amino acids. V shed 6 bases and J 5 bases; nucleotides not matched to a gene: 4. Germline V gene data show CDR1 as KGHDR and CDR2 as SFDVKD. CDR3 amino acids: CATSTGLGETQYF. CDR3 DNA sequence: TGTGCCACCAGTACGGGACTAGGGGAGACCCAGTACTTC.

The chain employs TRBV4-3 and TRBJ2-1; TRBD2 might be the D (6 bases). The CDR3 contains 14 residues. With 3 bases removed from V and 7 bases from J, the gap between germline ends came to 13 bases. Germline lookup yields CDR1 LGHNA and CDR2 YSLEER. The CDR3, as DNA: TGCGCCAGCAGCCACCGTCACGGGGGTAATGAGCAGTTCTTC. It codes for CASSHRHGGNEQFF.

This clonotype has a count of ten or more. The chain employs TRBV28 and TRBJ2-7; maybe TRBD1 (5 bases). The V gene's germline CDR1 is MDHEN and CDR2 SYDVKM. This CDR3 is 14 amino acids long. V lost 3 bases, J lost 4 bases, and 13 bases lay in between. DNA for the CDR3: TGTGCCAGCAGTTTGGGGCAGAGCCCTTACGAGCAGTACGTC. This translates into CASSLGQSPYEQYV.

This clonotype was seen a handful of times. V is TRBV7-8 and J is TRBJ2-5; 7 positions agree with TRBD2. Losses at the gene ends were 1 base for V and 3 bases for J; bases not matched to a gene: 8. Germline values: CDR1 SGHVS, CDR2 FQNEAQ. The CDR3 has 16 amino acids. The DNA for the CDR3 is TGTGCCAGCAGCTTAGAAGGCGGGAGCGGGGAAGAGACCCAGTACTTC. Protein product: CASSLEGGSGEETQYF.